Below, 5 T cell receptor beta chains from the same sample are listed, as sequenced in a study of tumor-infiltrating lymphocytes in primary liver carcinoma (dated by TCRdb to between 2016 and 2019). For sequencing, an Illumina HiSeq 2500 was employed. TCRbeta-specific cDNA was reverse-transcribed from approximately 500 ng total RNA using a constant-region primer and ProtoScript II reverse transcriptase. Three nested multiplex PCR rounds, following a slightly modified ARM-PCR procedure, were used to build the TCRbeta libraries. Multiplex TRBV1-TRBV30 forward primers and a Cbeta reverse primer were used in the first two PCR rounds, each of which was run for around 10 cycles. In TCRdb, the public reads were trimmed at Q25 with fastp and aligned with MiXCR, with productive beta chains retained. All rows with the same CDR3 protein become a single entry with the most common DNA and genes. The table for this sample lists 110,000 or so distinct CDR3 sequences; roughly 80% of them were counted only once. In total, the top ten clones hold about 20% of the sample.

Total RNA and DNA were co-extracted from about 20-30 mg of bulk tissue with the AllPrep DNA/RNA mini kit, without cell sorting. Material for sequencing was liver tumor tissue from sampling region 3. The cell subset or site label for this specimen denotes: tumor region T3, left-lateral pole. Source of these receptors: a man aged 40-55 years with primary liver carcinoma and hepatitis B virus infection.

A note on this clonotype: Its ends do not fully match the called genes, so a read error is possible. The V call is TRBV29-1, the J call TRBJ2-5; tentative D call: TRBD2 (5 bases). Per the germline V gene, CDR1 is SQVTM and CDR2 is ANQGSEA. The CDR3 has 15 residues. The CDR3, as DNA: TGCGGCGTTGAATTCGCGGCGGGTAGATCGGAGAGCCAGTACTTC. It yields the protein CGVEFAAGRSESQYF.

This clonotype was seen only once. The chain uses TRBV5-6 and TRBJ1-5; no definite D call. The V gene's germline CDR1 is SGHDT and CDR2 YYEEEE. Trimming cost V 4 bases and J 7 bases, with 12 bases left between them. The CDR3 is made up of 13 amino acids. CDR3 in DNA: TGTGCCAGCAGCATGGGTACGGACCAGCCCCAGCATTTT. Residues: CASSMGTDQPQHF.

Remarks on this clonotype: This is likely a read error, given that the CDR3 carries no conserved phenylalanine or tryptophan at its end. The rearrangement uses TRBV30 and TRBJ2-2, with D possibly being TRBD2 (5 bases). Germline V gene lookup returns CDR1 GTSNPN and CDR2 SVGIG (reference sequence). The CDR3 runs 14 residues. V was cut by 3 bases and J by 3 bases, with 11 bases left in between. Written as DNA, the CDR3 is TGTGCCTGGAGGGGTCAGGAGGACACCGGGGAGCTGTTTTAT. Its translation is CAWRGQEDTGELFY.

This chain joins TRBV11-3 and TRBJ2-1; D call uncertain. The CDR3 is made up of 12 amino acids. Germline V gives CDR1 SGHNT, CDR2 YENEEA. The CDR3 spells CAGSLNANEQFF. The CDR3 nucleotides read TGTGCTGGCAGCTTAAATGCCAACGAGCAGTTCTTC.

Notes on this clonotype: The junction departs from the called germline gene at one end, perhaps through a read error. The CDR3 protein is CASSLNLDYEQHF. In DNA, the CDR3 is TGTGCCAGCAGCTTGAATCTCGACTACGAGCAGCACTTC. This rearrangement joins TRBV7-8 to TRBJ2-7; the D gene is possibly TRBD2 (5 bases). Germline values: CDR1 SGHVS, CDR2 FQNEAQ. The CDR3 extends over 13 amino acids.